Below, 7 T cell receptor beta chains from the same sample are listed, as sequenced in a study of blood T cell repertoires in COVID-19 (dated by TCRdb to between 2020 and 2021). The library was made by the immunoSEQ multiplex PCR assay. The immuneACCESS repertoire file appears here via TCRdb, limited to in-frame rearrangements. These files lack a portion of the clones; in checked studies, under half of the deficit traces to unresolved V genes, and the cause of the others is not known. The sample table lists 100,000 to 150,000 clones, around 81% of them with a count of one. More than 9.5% of the sample rests with the top ten. Sequenced sample: peripheral blood. The receptors were sampled from a man in his forties with active or convalescent COVID-19.

The V and J genes are TRBV7-2 and TRBJ2-3, with 10 bases aligning to TRBD1. J gave up 2 bases and V 3 bases, and 5 bases lay outside the gene matches. CDR3 size: 16 residues. The germline V gene has CDR1 SGHTA and CDR2 FQGNSA. CDR3 amino acids: CASSFMGQGHTDTQYF. The DNA of the CDR3 is TGTGCCAGCAGCTTTATGGGACAGGGGCACACAGATACGCAGTATTTT.

The chain joins TRBV7-3 to TRBJ2-6; 7 bases are shared with TRBD1. The CDR3 has 20 amino acids. CDR1 and CDR2 from the germline V gene are SGHTA and FQGTGA. V trimming: 0 bases; J trimming: 0 bases; junction bases outside the gene matches: 11. The CDR3 DNA follows: TGTGCCAGCAGCTTAACGGATCGACGGGACAGCGACTCTGGGGCCAACGTCCTGACTTTC. Translating it yields CASSLTDRRDSDSGANVLTF.

The rearrangement links TRBV3-1 (or the pseudogene TRBV3-2) to TRBJ2-1; D is unclear. V lost 4 bases, J lost 6 bases, and 16 bases lay in between. The germline V gene has CDR1 LGHDT and CDR2 YNNKEL (reference sequence). There are 15 residues in the CDR3. CDR3 bases: TGTGCCAGCAGCCCCGAGCTCCCCCTGAGCAATGAGCAGTTCTTC. Translating it yields CASSPELPLSNEQFF.

This clone was detected a few times. The V call is TRBV5-1, the J call TRBJ2-5, with 10 nucleotides matching TRBD1. This CDR3 has 14 amino acids. CDR1 and CDR2 from the germline V gene are SGHRS and YFSETQ. Trimming removed 4 bases from V and 3 bases from J; junction bases left unmatched: 3. In DNA, the CDR3 is TGCGCCAGCAGCACCGGGACAGGGGAAGAGACCCAGTACTTC. It translates to CASSTGTGEETQYF. Full variable domain (remainder filled in from reference TRBV5-1 and TRBJ2-5): KAGVTQTPRYLIKTRGQQVTLSCSPISGHRSVSWYQQTPGQGLQFLFEYFSETQRNKGNFPGRFSGRQFSNSRSEMNVSTLELGDSALYLCASSTGTGEETQYFGPGTRLLVL.

The chain couples TRBV6-5 to TRBJ2-7; TRBD1 matches 9 bases. The CDR3 runs to 14 residues. CDR1 MNHEY and CDR2 SVGAGI come from the germline V gene. J lost 4 bases, V lost 6 bases, and 7 bases had no gene match. The CDR3 DNA follows: TGTGCCAGCAGAACCGGGACAGGGAGATACGAGCAGTACTTC. Amino acid sequence: CASRTGTGRYEQYF.

The chain links TRBV4-3 to TRBJ1-6; TRBD1 agrees at 9 bases. Germline V CDR1 and CDR2: LGHNA, YSLEER. CDR3 length: 14 residues. J gave up 6 bases and V 4 bases, and 1 base lay outside the gene matches. The CDR3, as DNA: TGCGCCAGCAGCCTGGGACAGGGTAATTCACCCCTCCACTTT. Its translation: CASSLGQGNSPLHF.

V and J are TRBV10-3 and TRBJ1-1; TRBD1 aligns across 8 bases. The CDR3 sequence is 14 residues long. Germline V gene sequence: CDR1 ENHRY, CDR2 SYGVKD. Trimming removed 5 bases from V and 6 bases from J; junction bases left unmatched: 8. The CDR3 coding sequence is TGTGCCATCAGTATAGCCAAGGACAGGGCTGAAGCTTTCTTT. Its protein product is CAISIAKDRAEAFF.